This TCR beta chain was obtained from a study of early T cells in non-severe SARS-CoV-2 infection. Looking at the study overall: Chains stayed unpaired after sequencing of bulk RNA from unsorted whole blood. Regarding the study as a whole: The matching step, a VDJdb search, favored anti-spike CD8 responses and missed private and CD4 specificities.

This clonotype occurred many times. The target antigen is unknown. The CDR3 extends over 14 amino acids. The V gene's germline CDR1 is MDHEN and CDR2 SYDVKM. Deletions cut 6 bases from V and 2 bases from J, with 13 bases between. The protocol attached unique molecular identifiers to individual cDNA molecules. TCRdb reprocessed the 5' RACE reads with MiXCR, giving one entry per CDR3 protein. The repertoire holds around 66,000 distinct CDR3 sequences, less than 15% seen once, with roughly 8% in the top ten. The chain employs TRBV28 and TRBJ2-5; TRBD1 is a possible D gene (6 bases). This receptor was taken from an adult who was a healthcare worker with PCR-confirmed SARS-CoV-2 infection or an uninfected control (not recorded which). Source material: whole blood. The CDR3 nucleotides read TGTGCCAGCAGGTCGACAGGTCGTCAAGAGACCCAGTACTTC. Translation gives CASRSTGRQETQYF.